The 17 T cell receptor beta chains given below trace back to one sample, sequenced in a study of T-cell memory formation after mild COVID-19. In TCRdb, the 5' RACE reads were re-called with MiXCR into one record per CDR3 protein. The sample includes roughly 260,000 distinct CDR3 sequences, about 17% of them seen just once. Sequencing was performed on PBMCs or a T cell subset sorted from them (not recorded which). These receptors originate from a man between 18 and 29 years old who had mild COVID-19 (a few samples of this study predate the infection). Cell type and time point are not known.

This chain connects TRBV11-1 to TRBJ1-1; D is perhaps TRBD1 (6 bases). V was shortened by 5 bases and J by 1 base, with 14 bases between the two germline ends. Germline loops: CDR1 SGHAT, CDR2 FQDESV (reference sequence). This CDR3 has 15 amino acids. DNA of the CDR3: TGTGCCAGCAGCAAAGCGACAGGAGGGAACACTGAAGCTTTCTTT. Residues: CASSKATGGNTEAFF.

CDR3 bases: TGTGCCAGCAGCCTGTGGGGGCCCCACGAGCAGTACGTC. It codes for CASSLWGPHEQYV. V and J are TRBV2 and TRBJ2-7, with D tentatively TRBD1 (6 bases). CDR3 length: 13 residues. V dropped 6 bases and J dropped 5 bases, with 14 bases sitting between them. CDR1 is SNHLY and CDR2 is FYNNEI in the germline V gene.

This clonotype was found many times. The chain is built from TRBV5-1 and TRBJ1-4; D gene uncertain. Deletions cut 3 bases from V and 4 bases from J, with 10 bases between. The CDR3 extends over 14 amino acids. Germline V gene sequence: CDR1 SGHRS, CDR2 YFSETQ. As DNA, the CDR3 is TGCGCCAGCAGCTCGGGAGCCTATAATGAAAAACTGTTTTTT. Encoded protein: CASSSGAYNEKLFF.

This chain joins TRBV7-2 and TRBJ1-6; D not certain. Germline V lookup: CDR1 SGHTA, CDR2 FQGNSA. The CDR3 contains 12 residues. Trimming pared 6 bases from V and 10 bases from J, leaving 10 bases between. CDR3: CASRETGSPLHF. The CDR3 DNA is TGTGCCAGCAGAGAGACCGGATCACCCCTCCACTTT.

This clonotype was found a few times. The chain combines TRBV7-2 with TRBJ2-5, with D maybe TRBD1 (6 bases). Per the germline V gene, CDR1 is SGHTA and CDR2 is FQGNSA. The CDR3 is made up of 14 amino acids. Trimming took 6 bases from V and 5 from J, leaving 16 bases between them. CDR3 sequence: CASRLQGGEETQYF. CDR3 DNA sequence: TGTGCCAGCAGGCTACAGGGTGGGGAGGAGACCCAGTACTTC. The full variable domain, in which reference TRBV7-2 and TRBJ2-5 provide the parts outside the CDR3, is GAGVSQSPSNKVTEKGKDVELRCDPISGHTALYWYRQSLGQGLEFLIYFQGNSAPDKSGLPSDRFSAERTGGSVSTLTIQRTQQEDSAVYLCASRLQGGEETQYFGPGTRLLVL.

There are a few counts of this clonotype. The rearrangement uses TRBV29-1 and TRBJ1-4; D is undetermined. The CDR3 loop spans 15 amino acids. Germline CDR1 is SQVTM and CDR2 is ANQGSEA. V was trimmed by 3 bases and J by 0 bases, leaving 11 bases between them. CDR3 nucleotides: TGCAGCGTTGATGACACCTCAACAACTAATGAAAAACTGTTTTTT. Encoded protein: CSVDDTSTTNEKLFF. The whole variable domain, remainder taken from reference TRBV29-1 and TRBJ1-4, is SAVISQKPSRDICQRGTSLTIQCQVDSQVTMMFWYRQQPGQSLTLIATANQGSEATYESGFVIDKFPISRPNLTFSTLTVSNMSPEDSSIYLCSVDDTSTTNEKLFFGSGTQLSVL.

The chain combines TRBV6-5 with TRBJ1-2; 11 bases align to TRBD1. Looked up from germline, CDR1 is MNHEY and CDR2 is SVGAGI. The CDR3 is made up of 13 amino acids. Trimming at V came to 6 bases and at J to 8 bases, leaving 5 bases not matched to a gene. CDR3 in DNA: TGTGCCAGCAGAAAAGGGACAGGGGGAGGCTACACCTTC. This sequence encodes CASRKGTGGGYTF.

V usage is TRBV2 and J usage is TRBJ2-5; maybe TRBD1 (5 bases). The V gene lost 6 bases and the J gene lost 5 bases, with 13 bases spanning the gap. CDR1 and CDR2 (germline): SNHLY, FYNNEI. The CDR3 spans 13 residues. The CDR3: CASRDDSQETQYF. CDR3 in DNA: TGTGCCAGCAGGGATGACAGCCAGGAGACCCAGTACTTC.

This clonotype was seen more than once but under ten times. The V and J genes are TRBV20-1 and TRBJ2-3; D perhaps matches TRBD2 (6 bases). The germline CDR1 and CDR2 sequences are DFQATT and SNEGSKA (reference sequence). Deletions cut 4 bases from V and 1 base from J, with 21 bases between. The CDR3 covers 17 residues. The CDR3 bases are TGCAGTGCTAAGCCCCGTGGGGGGACGTCTGGCACAGATACGCAGTATTTT. This encodes CSAKPRGGTSGTDTQYF.

This sequence joins TRBV7-9 and TRBJ1-6, with 9 positions matching TRBD1. The CDR3 covers 13 residues. Germline V lookup: CDR1 SEHNR, CDR2 FQNEAQ (reference sequence). The V segment lost 8 bases and the J segment 7 bases; nucleotides outside the gene matches: 3. The CDR3 region is CASGGTGNSPLHF. The CDR3 nucleotides read TGTGCCAGCGGGGGGACAGGGAATTCACCCCTCCACTTT.

This clonotype has only a few counts. The gene calls are TRBV29-1 and TRBJ1-1, with 9 bases matching TRBD1. The CDR3 sequence is 12 residues long. Trimming cost V 7 bases and J 10 bases; bases outside gene matches: 10. Germline-derived CDR1 and CDR2 are SQVTM and ANQGSEA. As DNA, the CDR3 is TGCAGCGGGACTACAGGGGGCCTTCGAGCTTTCTTT. This codes for CSGTTGGLRAFF.

The chain links TRBV28 to TRBJ1-5; 10 nucleotides line up with TRBD1. V was pared by 11 bases and J by 5 bases, with 3 bases of the junction left unmatched. Germline V CDR1 and CDR2: MDHEN, SYDVKM. The CDR3 sequence is 12 residues long. The CDR3 here is CAGGTGDQPQHF. As DNA, the CDR3 is TGTGCCGGAGGGACAGGGGATCAGCCCCAGCATTTT.

This clonotype has at least ten counts. The rearrangement joins TRBV7-9 to TRBJ2-1, with D perhaps TRBD2 (6 bases). Germline V lookup: CDR1 SEHNR, CDR2 FQNEAQ (reference sequence). Trimming stripped 8 bases from V and 6 bases from J, with 14 bases between. This CDR3 region has 13 residues. In DNA form, the CDR3 reads TGTGCCAGCCGCAGGGAGGAGGGCAATGAGCAGTTCTTC. This encodes CASRREEGNEQFF.

This clonotype was seen a handful of times. The chain links TRBV4-1 to TRBJ1-5; TRBD1 aligns across 7 bases. After removal of 0 bases from V and 1 base from J, the junction contained 0 bases not matched to a gene. The CDR3 is 15 residues long. Looked up from germline, CDR1 is MGHRA and CDR2 is YSYEKL. The DNA for the CDR3 is TGCGCCAGCAGCCAAGAGACAGGGAGCAATCAGCCCCAGCATTTT. Its translation: CASSQETGSNQPQHF.

This chain connects TRBV4-3 to TRBJ2-5; perhaps TRBD2 as D (5 bases). The CDR3 length is 16 residues. With 0 bases removed from V and 1 base from J, the gap between germline ends came to 12 bases. Germline CDR1 LGHNA, CDR2 YSLEER. The CDR3 sequence: CASSQDFRGTQETQYF. In DNA, the CDR3 is TGCGCCAGCAGCCAAGATTTCCGGGGTACCCAAGAGACCCAGTACTTC.

This clonotype was found a few times. The chain joins TRBV12-3 or TRBV12-4 to TRBJ1-6; D gene unclear. Trimming removed 0 bases at V and 5 bases at J, with 5 bases between. This CDR3 has 14 amino acids. The CDR3 sequence: CASSLAGNNSPLHF. DNA of the CDR3: TGTGCCAGCAGTTTAGCAGGGAATAATTCACCCCTCCACTTT.

The V call is TRBV10-2, the J call TRBJ1-3, with D unresolved. The V gene's germline CDR1 is WSHSY and CDR2 SAAADI. The CDR3 spans 13 residues. The V and J ends lost 2 bases and 0 bases respectively, with 2 bases between them. CDR3 region: CASSELSGNTIYF. The CDR3 DNA sequence: TGCGCCAGCAGTGAGCTCTCTGGAAACACCATATATTTT.